This T cell receptor (beta chain) was sequenced for a study of blood T cell repertoires in COVID-19. Overall study: From T cells, B-cell-depleted T cells, or PBMCs came the material, which was cDNA or gDNA.

This clone was recorded once. Measured with immunoSEQ multiplex PCR; TCRdb has only the in-frame clones, and not every one. The sample carries approximately 80,000 clones, 70% to 90% recorded once. V gave up 4 bases and J gave up 2 bases; unmatched junction bases: 4. Germline-derived CDR1 and CDR2 are MNHEY and SMNVEV (reference sequence). The length of the CDR3 is 15 residues. The chain employs TRBV27 and TRBJ2-3, with TRBD1 matching over 9 bases. Source material: peripheral blood. This clonotype was obtained from a woman of 80 years or more with acute or convalescent COVID-19. The CDR3 region is CASSWTGVVTDTQYF. DNA of the CDR3: TGTGCCAGCAGTTGGACAGGGGTGGTCACAGATACGCAGTATTTT.